One sample yielded the 23 T cell receptor beta chains listed below, sequenced in a study of blood T cell repertoires in COVID-19. TCRdb's copy holds only in-frame clones and misses some; the assay was immunoSEQ multiplex PCR. The profile shows 180,000 or so clones, nearly 80% of them singletons. Sequenced input: PBMCs or T cells enriched from blood (not recorded which). The receptors shown here come from a man in his sixties who had been exposed to COVID-19.

The chain uses TRBV6-5 and TRBJ2-7; D perhaps matches TRBD2 (5 bases). CDR1 is MNHEY and CDR2 is SVGAGI in the germline V gene. CDR3 length equals 13 residues. V lost 3 bases to trimming and J lost 2 bases, with 8 bases between them. The CDR3 loop is CASSYRGPYEQYF. The CDR3 bases are TGTGCCAGCAGTTATAGAGGGCCCTACGAGCAGTACTTC.

The chain employs TRBV6-5 and TRBJ1-1; D is undetermined. Germline V gene lookup returns CDR1 MNHEY and CDR2 SVGAGI. V lost 2 bases and J 3 bases, leaving 7 bases between the germline ends. This CDR3 region has 13 residues. The CDR3 sequence: CASSYLGDTEAFF. The CDR3 DNA sequence: TGTGCCAGCAGTTACCTGGGAGACACTGAAGCTTTCTTT.

The gene calls are TRBV7-3 and TRBJ2-2; TRBD2 is a possible D gene (5 bases). Germline-derived CDR1 and CDR2 are SGHTA and FQGTGA. V gave up 4 bases and J gave up 5 bases, with 17 bases separating them. The CDR3 extends over 16 amino acids. This chain's CDR3 is CASSSRGVPGTGELFF. The CDR3 DNA sequence: TGTGCCAGCAGCTCCCGGGGAGTTCCTGGGACCGGGGAGCTGTTTTTT.

The chain recombines TRBV30 with TRBJ1-6; D perhaps matches TRBD1 (6 bases). Germline CDR1 GTSNPN, CDR2 SVGIG (reference sequence). V was pared by 3 bases and J by 9 bases, with 15 bases between. The CDR3 extends over 14 amino acids. CDR3 amino acids: CAWRSGGGSSPLHF. In nucleotides, the CDR3 is TGTGCCTGGAGATCCGGGGGGGGCAGTTCACCCCTCCACTTT.

This clone appeared many times. V usage is TRBV19 and J usage is TRBJ1-1; 7 nucleotides match TRBD1. Trimming removed 6 bases from V and 4 bases from J; junction bases left unmatched: 14. Germline V gene sequence: CDR1 LNHDA, CDR2 SQIVND (reference sequence). The CDR3 covers 16 residues. The CDR3 DNA reads as TGTGCCAGTAGCCAGGGGGGCGCAATGGGAGGCACTGAAGCTTTCTTT. It codes for CASSQGGAMGGTEAFF.

The chain recombines TRBV30 with TRBJ2-2; D gene uncertain. The ends were cut back, 0 bases at V and 2 bases at J, with 10 bases in the middle. Germline V gives CDR1 GTSNPN, CDR2 SVGIG (reference sequence). The CDR3 covers 15 residues. As DNA, the CDR3 is TGTGCCTGGAGTGTTTCTGGAGCAAACACCGGGGAGCTGTTTTTT. Its translation is CAWSVSGANTGELFF.

The chain joins TRBV7-9 to TRBJ2-6, with 8 bases aligning to TRBD1. Trimming cost V 5 bases and J 4 bases; bases outside gene matches: 7. The CDR3 consists of 16 residues. Germline values: CDR1 SEHNR, CDR2 FQNEAQ (reference sequence). CDR3 sequence reads: CASSARTGSGANVLTF. CDR3 coding DNA: TGTGCCAGCAGCGCCCGGACAGGGTCCGGGGCCAACGTCCTGACTTTC. Full variable domain (rest looked up from reference TRBV7-9 and TRBJ2-6): DTGVSQNPRHKITKRGQNVTFRCDPISEHNRLYWYRQTLGQGPEFLTYFQNEAQLEKSRLLSDRFSAERPKGSFSTLEIQRTEQGDSAMYLCASSARTGSGANVLTFGAGSRLTVL.

The V and J genes are TRBV6-2 or TRBV6-3 and TRBJ2-3; the D gene is possibly TRBD1 (6 bases). Germline CDR1 is MNHEY and CDR2 is SVGEGT. V gave up 6 bases and J gave up 2 bases, with 21 bases separating them. The CDR3 is 17 amino acids. The CDR3 nucleotides are TGTGCCAGCAGCCCTCTGACTCTACAGGGAACCACAGATACGCAGTATTTT. Protein product: CASSPLTLQGTTDTQYF.

The chain has TRBV5-6 and TRBJ2-3; D gene ambiguous. Germline CDR1 and CDR2: SGHDT and YYEEEE. V lost 1 base and J 1 base, leaving 7 bases between the germline ends. This CDR3 has 14 amino acids. The CDR3 reads CASSLFSGTDTQYF. CDR3 nucleotides: TGTGCCAGCAGCTTGTTTTCGGGCACAGATACGCAGTATTTT. Combining the CDR3 with reference TRBV5-6 and TRBJ2-3 gives the whole variable domain DAGVTQSPTHLIKTRGQQVTLRCSPKSGHDTVSWYQQALGQGPQFIFQYYEEEERQRGNFPDRFSGHQFPNYSSELNVNALLLGDSALYLCASSLFSGTDTQYFGPGTRLTVL.

The gene calls are TRBV29-1 and TRBJ1-2; TRBD1 matches 10 bases. This CDR3 is built from 13 residues. The germline V gene has CDR1 SQVTM and CDR2 ANQGSEA. After removal of 5 bases from V and 2 bases from J, the junction contained 2 bases not matched to a gene. The CDR3 bases are TGCAGCGTTCGGACAGGGGGAAACTATGGCTACACCTTC. It translates to CSVRTGGNYGYTF.

This chain joins TRBV6-2 or TRBV6-3 and TRBJ2-3, with D maybe TRBD2 (6 bases). The V gene lost 5 bases and the J gene lost 7 bases, with 19 bases spanning the gap. Germline values: CDR1 MNHEY, CDR2 SVGEGT. The CDR3 is made up of 15 amino acids. CDR3 nucleotides: TGTGCCAGCAGTACATCGGGAGTCGGCGCTAATACGCAGTATTTT. Translation: CASSTSGVGANTQYF.

The chain employs TRBV4-1 and TRBJ1-4; no clear D. The CDR3 consists of 15 residues. Germline lookup yields CDR1 MGHRA and CDR2 YSYEKL. V dropped 0 bases and J dropped 2 bases, with 7 bases sitting between them. CDR3 protein: CASSQEEVTNEKLFF. CDR3 nucleotides: TGCGCCAGCAGCCAAGAGGAGGTGACTAATGAAAAACTGTTTTTT.

This clone has just a few counts. J is TRBJ1-2 and V is TRBV28, with TRBD1 matching 7 bases. Trimming cost V 6 bases and J 4 bases; bases outside gene matches: 5. Germline assignment: CDR1 MDHEN and CDR2 SYDVKM. CDR3 length: 13 amino acids. In DNA, the CDR3 is TGTGCCAGCAGCCTGACAGGGACCTATGGCTACACCTTC. Amino acids: CASSLTGTYGYTF.

This clone was counted only a few times. The chain has TRBV7-9 and TRBJ1-1, with TRBD1 matching over 8 bases. Trimming at V came to 2 bases and at J to 6 bases, leaving 8 bases not matched to a gene. The CDR3 extends over 15 amino acids. The V gene's germline CDR1 is SEHNR and CDR2 FQNEAQ (reference sequence). The CDR3 region has the DNA TGTGCCAGCAGCTTAAACCCAGGGGGCTTCTCTGAAGCTTTCTTT. It encodes CASSLNPGGFSEAFF.

The chain has TRBV5-1 and TRBJ2-3; D unclear. The CDR3 contains 11 residues. The germline gives CDR1 SGHRS, CDR2 YFSETQ. V was shortened by 7 bases and J by 5 bases, with 8 bases between the two germline ends. This chain's CDR3 is CASAIGDTQYF. In nucleotides, the CDR3 is TGCGCCAGCGCTATCGGAGATACGCAGTATTTT.

This chain joins TRBV9 and TRBJ2-1; 7 positions agree with TRBD2. Germline assignment: CDR1 SGDLS and CDR2 YYNGEE. The trim removed 1 base at V and 6 bases at J, leaving 4 bases unmatched. The CDR3 is made up of 14 amino acids. The CDR3 protein is CASSVLSGGNEQFF. CDR3 DNA: TGTGCCAGCAGCGTACTCTCGGGAGGCAATGAGCAGTTCTTC.

This sequence joins TRBV24-1 and TRBJ1-2; 8 bases agree with TRBD1. After removal of 4 bases from V and 7 bases from J, the junction contained 7 bases not matched to a gene. CDR1 and CDR2 from the germline V gene are KGHDR and SFDVKD. There are 14 residues in the CDR3. CDR3 protein: CATSDINRGSGYTF. CDR3 nucleotide sequence: TGTGCCACCAGTGACATCAACAGGGGGAGTGGCTACACCTTC.

The J gene is TRBJ1-6, the V gene TRBV7-2, with D possibly TRBD1 on 5 matching bases. The CDR3 is 17 residues long. Trimming pared 2 bases from V and 9 bases from J, leaving 20 bases between. The germline gives CDR1 SGHTA, CDR2 FQGNSA. The CDR3 sequence is CASSLNKGVQSSSPLHF. CDR3 sequence (DNA): TGTGCCAGCAGCTTAAACAAAGGGGTCCAAAGTAGTTCACCCCTCCACTTT.

V is TRBV10-3 and J is TRBJ2-5, with TRBD2 matching 9 bases. Trimming at V came to 4 bases and at J to 1 base, leaving 10 bases not matched to a gene. Germline V gene sequence: CDR1 ENHRY, CDR2 SYGVKD. This CDR3 has 17 residues. CDR3 residues: CAISVGRATSGQETQYF. In DNA form, the CDR3 reads TGTGCCATCAGTGTTGGCAGGGCGACTAGCGGCCAAGAGACCCAGTACTTC.

The chain links TRBV19 to TRBJ1-2, with 7 bases fitting TRBD1. Trimming took 7 bases from V and 2 from J; bases not matched to a gene: 7. Germline values: CDR1 LNHDA, CDR2 SQIVND (reference sequence). CDR3 length: 14 residues. CDR3 sequence: CASKSQGVNYGYTF. In DNA, the CDR3 is TGTGCCAGTAAATCCCAGGGGGTGAACTATGGCTACACCTTC.

The J gene is TRBJ1-1, the V gene TRBV7-8; 7 bases agree with TRBD1. There are 14 residues in the CDR3. CDR1 is SGHVS and CDR2 is FQNEAQ in the germline V gene. The V gene end was trimmed by 4 bases and the J gene end by 1 base; junction bases not matched to a gene: 3. The CDR3 DNA reads TGTGCCAGCAGCTATCGACAGGGGAACACTGAAGCTTTCTTT. This gives the protein CASSYRQGNTEAFF.

The CDR3 region has the DNA TGTGCCAGCAGTCGGGACGGGGGGGCCCAGTACTTC. This translates into CASSRDGGAQYF. The rearrangement joins TRBV2 to TRBJ2-5; 8 bases align to TRBD2. The CDR3 sequence is 12 residues long. Unmatched junction bases numbered 5, after V lost 5 bases and J lost 9 bases. In germline, CDR1 is SNHLY, CDR2 FYNNEI.

This clone has more than one count but fewer than ten. V usage is TRBV28 and J usage is TRBJ1-2, with TRBD1 matching 7 bases. Germline loops: CDR1 MDHEN, CDR2 SYDVKM. The ends lost 5 bases at V and 8 bases at J; junction bases unmatched: 14. The CDR3 length is 15 residues. DNA of the CDR3: TGTGCCAGCAGTACCTTACAGGGGCCCGGTAGAGGCTACACCTTC. As protein: CASSTLQGPGRGYTF.